This note documents a single T cell receptor beta chain sequence. The sample belongs to a study of blood T cell repertoires in COVID-19. Germline lookup yields CDR1 MDHEN and CDR2 SYDVKM. The CDR3 contains 16 residues. V lost 4 bases, J lost 0 bases, and 15 bases lay in between. Here immunoSEQ multiplex PCR was the method, and the copy in TCRdb shows in-frame clones only, minus some. The repertoire holds tens of thousands of clones, with under 90% as singletons. This chain links TRBV28 with TRBJ1-2; maybe TRBD1 (5 bases). The TCR comes from an elderly man with COVID-19, enrolled during active disease. The material sequenced was peripheral blood. The CDR3 DNA sequence: TGTGCCAGCAGTTCAGGGCAAGGGTTCGCTAACTATGGCTACACCTTC. As protein: CASSSGQGFANYGYTF.